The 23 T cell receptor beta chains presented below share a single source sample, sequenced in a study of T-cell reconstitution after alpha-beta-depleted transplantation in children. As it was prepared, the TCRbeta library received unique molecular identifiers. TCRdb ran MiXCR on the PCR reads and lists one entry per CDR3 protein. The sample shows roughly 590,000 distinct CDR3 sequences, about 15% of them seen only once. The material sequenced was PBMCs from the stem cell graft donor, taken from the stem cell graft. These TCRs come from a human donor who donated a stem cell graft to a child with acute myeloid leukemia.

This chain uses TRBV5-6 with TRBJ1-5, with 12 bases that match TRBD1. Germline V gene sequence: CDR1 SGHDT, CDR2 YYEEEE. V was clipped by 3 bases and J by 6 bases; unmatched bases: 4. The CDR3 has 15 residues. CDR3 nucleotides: TGTGCCAGCAGCTCCGGGACAGGGGGCTTTCAGCCCCAGCATTTT. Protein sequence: CASSSGTGGFQPQHF. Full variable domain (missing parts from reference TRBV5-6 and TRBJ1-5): DAGVTQSPTHLIKTRGQQVTLRCSPKSGHDTVSWYQQALGQGPQFIFQYYEEEERQRGNFPDRFSGHQFPNYSSELNVNALLLGDSALYLCASSSGTGGFQPQHFGDGTRLSIL.

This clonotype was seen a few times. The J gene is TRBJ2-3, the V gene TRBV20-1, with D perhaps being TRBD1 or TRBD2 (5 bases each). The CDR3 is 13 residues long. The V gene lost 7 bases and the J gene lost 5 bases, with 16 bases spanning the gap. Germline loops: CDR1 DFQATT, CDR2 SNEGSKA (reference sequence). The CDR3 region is CSVEGTGKDTQYF. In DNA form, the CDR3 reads TGCAGTGTGGAAGGGACGGGTAAAGATACGCAGTATTTT.

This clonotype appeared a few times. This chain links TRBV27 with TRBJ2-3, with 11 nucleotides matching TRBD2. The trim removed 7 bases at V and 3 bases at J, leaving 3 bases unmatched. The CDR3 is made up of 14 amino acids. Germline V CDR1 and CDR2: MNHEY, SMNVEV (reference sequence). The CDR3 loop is CASTSGGRTDTQYF. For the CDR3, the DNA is TGTGCCAGCACTAGCGGGGGGAGAACAGATACGCAGTATTTT.

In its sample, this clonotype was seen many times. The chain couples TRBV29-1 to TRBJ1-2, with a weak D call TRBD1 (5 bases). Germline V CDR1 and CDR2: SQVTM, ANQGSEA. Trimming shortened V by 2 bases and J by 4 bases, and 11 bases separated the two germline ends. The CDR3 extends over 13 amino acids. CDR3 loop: CSVEPTGGYGYTF. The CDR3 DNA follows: TGCAGCGTTGAACCAACAGGAGGCTATGGCTACACCTTC.

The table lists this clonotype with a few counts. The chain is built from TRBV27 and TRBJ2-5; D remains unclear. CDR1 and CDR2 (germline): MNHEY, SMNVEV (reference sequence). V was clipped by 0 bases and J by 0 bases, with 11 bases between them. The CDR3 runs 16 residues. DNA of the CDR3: TGTGCCAGCAGTTTATCGAACGACGGCAACCAAGAGACCCAGTACTTC. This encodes CASSLSNDGNQETQYF.

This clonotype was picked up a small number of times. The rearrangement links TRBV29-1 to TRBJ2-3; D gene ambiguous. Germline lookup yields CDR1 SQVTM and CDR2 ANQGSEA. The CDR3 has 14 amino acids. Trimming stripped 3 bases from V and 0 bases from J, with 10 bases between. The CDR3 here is CSVDGTTSTDTQYF. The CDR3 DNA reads TGCAGCGTTGACGGCACGACTAGCACAGATACGCAGTATTTT.

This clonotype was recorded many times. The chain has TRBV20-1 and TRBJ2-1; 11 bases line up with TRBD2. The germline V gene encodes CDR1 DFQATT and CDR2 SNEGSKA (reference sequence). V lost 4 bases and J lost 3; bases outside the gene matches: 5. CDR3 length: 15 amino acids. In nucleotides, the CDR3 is TGCAGTGCTACCGGGACTAGCGGTAACTACAATGAGCAGTTCTTC. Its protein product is CSATGTSGNYNEQFF.

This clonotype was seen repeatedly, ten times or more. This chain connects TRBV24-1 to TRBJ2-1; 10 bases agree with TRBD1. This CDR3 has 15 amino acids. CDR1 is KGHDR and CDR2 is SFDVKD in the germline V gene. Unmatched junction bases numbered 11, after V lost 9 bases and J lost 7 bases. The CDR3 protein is CATSRTGGLVNEQFF. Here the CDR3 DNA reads TGTGCCACCTCTCGGACAGGGGGGTTAGTGAATGAGCAGTTCTTC.

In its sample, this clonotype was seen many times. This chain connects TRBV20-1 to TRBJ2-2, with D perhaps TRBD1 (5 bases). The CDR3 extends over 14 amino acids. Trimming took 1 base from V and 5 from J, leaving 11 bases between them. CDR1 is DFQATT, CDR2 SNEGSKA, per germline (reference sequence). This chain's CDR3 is CSARGQAGTGELFF. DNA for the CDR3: TGCAGTGCTAGAGGTCAAGCAGGGACCGGGGAGCTGTTTTTT.

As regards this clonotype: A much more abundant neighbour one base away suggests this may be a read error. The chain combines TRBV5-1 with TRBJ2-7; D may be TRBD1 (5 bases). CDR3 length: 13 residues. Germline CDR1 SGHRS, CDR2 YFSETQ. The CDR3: CASSSIGAYEPYF. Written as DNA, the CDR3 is TGCGCCAGCAGCTCCATTGGGGCCTACGAGCCGTACTTC.

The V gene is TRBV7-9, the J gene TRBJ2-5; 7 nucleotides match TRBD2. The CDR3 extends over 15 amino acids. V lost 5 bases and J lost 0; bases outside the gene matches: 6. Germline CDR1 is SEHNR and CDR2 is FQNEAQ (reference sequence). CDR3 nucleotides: TGTGCCAGCAGCCCGGGGAGGGCGGACCAAGAGACCCAGTACTTC. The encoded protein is CASSPGRADQETQYF.

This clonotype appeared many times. The chain's CDR3 is CATSRARDTSYEQYV. DNA of the CDR3: TGTGCCACCAGCAGAGCCCGTGACACTTCCTACGAGCAGTACGTC. This chain links TRBV15 with TRBJ2-7, with D unresolved. This CDR3 region has 15 residues. V was clipped by 1 base and J by 1 base, with 11 bases between them. CDR1 is LNHNV and CDR2 is YYDKDF in the germline V gene (reference sequence).

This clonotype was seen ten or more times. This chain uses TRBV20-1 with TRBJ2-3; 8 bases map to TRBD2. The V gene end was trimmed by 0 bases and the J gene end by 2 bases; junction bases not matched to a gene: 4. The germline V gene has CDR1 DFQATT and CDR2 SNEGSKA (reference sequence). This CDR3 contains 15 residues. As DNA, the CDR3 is TGCAGTGCTAGAGATAGCGGGGCAGCCACAGATACGCAGTATTTT. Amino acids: CSARDSGAATDTQYF.

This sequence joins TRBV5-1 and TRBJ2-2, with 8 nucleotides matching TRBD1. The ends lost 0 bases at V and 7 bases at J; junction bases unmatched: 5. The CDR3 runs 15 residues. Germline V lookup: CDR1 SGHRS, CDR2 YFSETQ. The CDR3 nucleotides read TGCGCCAGCAGCTTGGGGACAGGGCAAGGCGGGGAGCTGTTTTTT. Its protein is CASSLGTGQGGELFF.

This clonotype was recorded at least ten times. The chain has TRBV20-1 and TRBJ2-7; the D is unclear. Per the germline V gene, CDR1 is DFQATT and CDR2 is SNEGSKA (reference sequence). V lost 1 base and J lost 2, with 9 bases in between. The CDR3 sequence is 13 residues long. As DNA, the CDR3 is TGCAGTGCTAGAGGCAGCGCTACCTACGAGCAGTACTTC. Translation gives CSARGSATYEQYF.

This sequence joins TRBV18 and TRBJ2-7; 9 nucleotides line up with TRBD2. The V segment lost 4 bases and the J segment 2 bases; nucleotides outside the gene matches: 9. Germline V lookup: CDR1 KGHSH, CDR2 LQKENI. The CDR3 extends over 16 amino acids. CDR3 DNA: TGTGCCAGCTCACACGGTAGCGGGGGCCCTACCTACGAGCAGTACGTC. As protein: CASSHGSGGPTYEQYV.

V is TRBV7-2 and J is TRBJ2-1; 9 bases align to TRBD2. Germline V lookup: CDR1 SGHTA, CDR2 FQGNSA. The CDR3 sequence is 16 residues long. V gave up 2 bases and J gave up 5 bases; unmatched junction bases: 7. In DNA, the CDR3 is TGTGCCAGCAGCTTATTCGCTAGCGGGGTGGACAATGAGCAGTTCTTC. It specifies CASSLFASGVDNEQFF.

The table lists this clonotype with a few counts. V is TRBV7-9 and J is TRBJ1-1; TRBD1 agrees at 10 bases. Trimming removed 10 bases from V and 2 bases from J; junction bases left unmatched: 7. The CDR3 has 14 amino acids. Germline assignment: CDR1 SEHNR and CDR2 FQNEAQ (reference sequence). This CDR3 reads CATGDRGGNTEAFF. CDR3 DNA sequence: TGTGCCACTGGGGACAGGGGCGGAAACACTGAAGCTTTCTTT.

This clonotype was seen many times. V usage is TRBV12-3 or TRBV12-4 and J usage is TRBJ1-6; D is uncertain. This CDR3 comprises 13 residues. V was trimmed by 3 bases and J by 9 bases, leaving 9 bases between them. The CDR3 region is CASSLYLGSPLHF. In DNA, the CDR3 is TGTGCCAGCAGTTTGTATCTCGGTTCACCCCTCCACTTT.

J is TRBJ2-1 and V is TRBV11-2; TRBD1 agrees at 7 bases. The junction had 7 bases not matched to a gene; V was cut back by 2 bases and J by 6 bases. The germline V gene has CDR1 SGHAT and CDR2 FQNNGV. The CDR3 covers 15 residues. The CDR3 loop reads CASSLLQGNVNEQFF. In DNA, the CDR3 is TGTGCCAGCAGCTTATTACAGGGGAATGTCAATGAGCAGTTCTTC.

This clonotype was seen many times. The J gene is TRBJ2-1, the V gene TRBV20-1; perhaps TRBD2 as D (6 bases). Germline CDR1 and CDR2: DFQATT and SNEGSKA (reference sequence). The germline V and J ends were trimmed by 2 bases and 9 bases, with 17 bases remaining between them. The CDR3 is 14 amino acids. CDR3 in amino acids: CSARPPTSQPEQFF. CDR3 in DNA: TGCAGTGCTAGACCCCCTACTAGCCAGCCTGAGCAGTTCTTC.

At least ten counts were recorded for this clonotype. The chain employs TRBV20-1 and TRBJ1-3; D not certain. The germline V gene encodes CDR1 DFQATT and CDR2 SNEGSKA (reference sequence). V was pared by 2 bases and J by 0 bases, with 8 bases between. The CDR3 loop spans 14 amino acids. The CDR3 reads CSARQMVSGNTIYF. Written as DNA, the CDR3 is TGCAGTGCTAGACAGATGGTCTCTGGAAACACCATATATTTT.

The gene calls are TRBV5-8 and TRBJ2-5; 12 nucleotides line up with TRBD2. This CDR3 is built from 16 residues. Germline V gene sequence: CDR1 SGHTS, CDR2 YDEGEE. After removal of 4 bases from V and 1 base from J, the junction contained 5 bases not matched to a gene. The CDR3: CASSKWTSGAQETQYF. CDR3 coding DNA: TGTGCCAGCAGCAAATGGACTAGCGGGGCCCAAGAGACCCAGTACTTC.